This TCR beta chain was sequenced in a study of blood T cell repertoires in COVID-19. At the level of the study: Acute-phase and convalescent COVID-19 samples originated in the United States, Italy and Spain. From T cells, B-cell-depleted T cells, or PBMCs came the material, which was cDNA or gDNA.

Study processing details: It was from reference gene primer amplification that nucleated cell counts were estimated. The protocol was immunoSEQ multiplex PCR, while the TCRdb copy is restricted to in-frame clones and leaves out a portion. The V and J calls and clone size are taken from that table; D and trimming were inferred from the DNA. This table holds about 310,000 clones, 80% to 90% found once. Trimming cost V 3 bases and J 1 base, with 6 bases left between them. CDR3 length equals 13 residues. The sequence was collected from a man aged 50-59 years with active or convalescent COVID-19. Sequencing was performed on peripheral blood. This chain links TRBV12-3 or TRBV12-4 with TRBJ1-1; D is unclear. CDR3 loop: CASSFHGNTEAFF. As DNA, the CDR3 is TGTGCCAGCAGTTTCCACGGGAACACTGAAGCTTTCTTT.